This TCR beta chain was found in a study of high-grade serous ovarian cancer treatment subgroups. The tumor samples were collected prior to definitive surgery or chemotherapy. Only in-frame clones appear in the TCRdb table, and some are missing; sequencing was by immunoSEQ multiplex PCR. The sample has 1,200 to 1,500 clones; around 77% are singletons. CDR3 size: 17 residues. Trimming cost V 0 bases and J 6 bases; bases outside gene matches: 11. CDR1 SGHRS and CDR2 YFSETQ come from the germline V gene. This receptor was taken from a human donor with high-grade serous ovarian cancer. This rearrangement joins TRBV5-1 to TRBJ2-3; TRBD2 matches 9 bases. The specimen was tumor tissue. CDR3 amino acids: CASSLAYRGGGKDTQYF. The CDR3 DNA is TGCGCCAGCAGCTTGGCTTATCGCGGGGGGGGAAAGGATACGCAGTATTTT. Combining the CDR3 with reference TRBV5-1 and TRBJ2-3 gives the whole variable domain KAGVTQTPRYLIKTRGQQVTLSCSPISGHRSVSWYQQTPGQGLQFLFEYFSETQRNKGNFPGRFSGRQFSNSRSEMNVSTLELGDSALYLCASSLAYRGGGKDTQYFGPGTRLTVL.